What follows are 7 T cell receptor beta chains derived from one specimen sequenced in a study of blood T cell repertoires in COVID-19 (TCRdb year 2020). Library method: the immunoSEQ multiplex PCR assay. The clones in this table, taken by TCRdb from immuneACCESS, are in-frame only. Not every clone is retained; where verified, under half of the shortfall comes from an unresolved V gene, and the cause of the rest is unknown. The sample has around 29,000 clones on record, roughly nine tenths of them singletons. The ten largest clones take up 9.5% to 13% of the sample. Sequenced input: peripheral blood. The receptor set was obtained from a man in his sixties with acute or convalescent COVID-19.

The chain is built from TRBV3-1 (or the pseudogene TRBV3-2) and TRBJ2-7, with TRBD2 identical over 12 bases. Trimming took 4 bases from V and 0 from J; bases not matched to a gene: 4. In germline, CDR1 is LGHDT, CDR2 YNNKEL (reference sequence). The CDR3 is 16 residues long. The DNA of the CDR3 is TGTGCCAGCAGCCTAGGACTAGCGGGGAGCTCCTACGAGCAGTACTTC. Its protein product is CASSLGLAGSSYEQYF.

This chain links TRBV7-2 with TRBJ1-3; D possibly corresponds to TRBD1 (6 bases). V was clipped by 5 bases and J by 0 bases, with 8 bases between them. Germline CDR1 SGHTA, CDR2 FQGNSA. There are 14 residues in the CDR3. The CDR3 loop is CASSPQGSGNTIYF. The CDR3 DNA reads as TGTGCCAGCAGCCCACAGGGCTCTGGAAACACCATATATTTT.

V usage is TRBV19 and J usage is TRBJ1-1; 8 bases agree with TRBD1. With V trimmed by 4 bases and J by 1 base, 8 bases remained unmatched. This CDR3 has 16 amino acids. The germline gives CDR1 LNHDA, CDR2 SQIVND (reference sequence). In DNA, the CDR3 is TGTGCCAGTAGTACACCCCCCGGGACAGGGAACACTGAAGCTTTCTTT. This translates into CASSTPPGTGNTEAFF.

The gene calls are TRBV15 and TRBJ1-4, with 9 bases lining up with TRBD1. V lost 3 bases and J lost 5; bases outside the gene matches: 4. The CDR3 extends over 15 amino acids. Per germline, CDR1 LNHNV and CDR2 YYDKDF (reference sequence). This CDR3 reads CATSRIGTGNEKLFF. The CDR3 nucleotides read TGTGCCACCAGCAGGATTGGGACAGGGAATGAAAAACTGTTTTTT.

The chain links TRBV19 to TRBJ1-2; 11 bases fit TRBD1. The CDR3 sequence is 15 residues long. The J segment lost 7 bases and the V segment lost 7 bases, leaving 11 bases of the junction unmatched. Germline V gene data show CDR1 as LNHDA and CDR2 as SQIVND (reference sequence). CDR3 sequence: CASTPRDRGSSGYTF. CDR3 in DNA: TGTGCCAGTACCCCAAGGGACAGGGGGTCGAGTGGCTACACCTTC.

This clone has a single count. The chain uses TRBV5-1 and TRBJ2-5, with TRBD2 matching 8 bases. The CDR3 is made up of 15 amino acids. CDR1 and CDR2 from the germline V gene are SGHRS and YFSETQ. The V and J ends lost 1 base and 6 bases, in that order; junction bases with no gene match: 8. CDR3 amino acids: CASSLNSGEGKTQYF. The DNA of the CDR3 is TGCGCCAGCAGCTTGAATAGCGGGGAGGGAAAGACCCAGTACTTC.

This chain connects TRBV10-3 to TRBJ1-5; D unclear. The CDR3 is 14 amino acids. Looked up from germline, CDR1 is ENHRY and CDR2 is SYGVKD. The V and J ends lost 10 bases and 3 bases respectively, with 16 bases between them. CDR3 region: CATPKRTDNQPQHF. CDR3 nucleotide sequence: TGTGCCACCCCGAAACGTACAGACAATCAGCCCCAGCATTTT.